The 13 T cell receptor beta chains in this list originate from one sample, sequenced in a study of CD8 T cells in Susac syndrome. RNA, at roughly 0.45 to 1 ug, was reverse transcribed with random hexamers. Each CDR3 protein gets one entry after TCRdb re-called the immunoSEQ multiplex PCR reads with MiXCR. The sample carries about 130,000 distinct CDR3 sequences, about 92% recorded once. The sequencing input was CD8+ T cells from PBMCs. These receptors were taken from a human donor with multiple sclerosis.

The V call is TRBV7-9, the J call TRBJ1-4; possibly TRBD1 for D (5 bases). The germline V gene has CDR1 SEHNR and CDR2 FQNEAQ (reference sequence). Trimming cost V 5 bases and J 15 bases, with 19 bases left between them. The CDR3 is 13 residues long. The CDR3 bases are TGTGCCAGCAGCGGGGCCGAAAAGAATGAGGTGTTTTTT. Residues: CASSGAEKNEVFF. The whole variable domain, filled in from reference TRBV7-9 and TRBJ1-4, reads DTGVSQNPRHKITKRGQNVTFRCDPISEHNRLYWYRQTLGQGPEFLTYFQNEAQLEKSRLLSDRFSAERPKGSFSTLEIQRTEQGDSAMYLCASSGAEKNEVFFGSGTQLSVL.

This chain joins TRBV7-8 and TRBJ2-7; D is unclear. CDR1 is SGHVS and CDR2 is FQNEAQ in the germline V gene. Trimming left V 3 bases short and J 2 bases short, with 5 bases between. The CDR3 has 12 residues. DNA for the CDR3: TGTGCCAGCAGCTTGGAGACCTACGAGCAGTACGTC. Translating gives CASSLETYEQYV.

V is TRBV28 and J is TRBJ2-3; TRBD2 matches at 10 bases. The CDR3 has 17 amino acids. Germline V CDR1 and CDR2: MDHEN, SYDVKM. Trimming cost V 3 bases and J 5 bases; bases outside gene matches: 11. CDR3 region: CASSFPASGGGGDTQYF. The CDR3 nucleotides are TGTGCCAGCAGTTTTCCTGCTAGCGGGGGAGGGGGAGATACGCAGTATTTT.

The chain combines TRBV4-1 with TRBJ2-1; D remains unclear. Looked up from germline, CDR1 is MGHRA and CDR2 is YSYEKL. Between the trimmed V and J ends, which lost 2 bases and 8 bases, there was a span of 16 bases. The CDR3 covers 15 residues. CDR3: CASSQPSLGLDEQFF. CDR3 coding DNA: TGCGCCAGCAGCCAACCATCACTGGGTTTAGATGAGCAGTTCTTC.

As DNA, the CDR3 is TGCAGCGTCCAGAGGCTCTACTATGGCTACACCTTC. As protein: CSVQRLYYGYTF. V usage is TRBV29-1 and J usage is TRBJ1-2; D is unresolved. CDR3 size: 12 residues. Germline V gene lookup returns CDR1 SQVTM and CDR2 ANQGSEA. V was clipped by 6 bases and J by 3 bases, with 11 bases between them.

The CDR3 region is CASSLWDPSYEQYV. CDR3 nucleotides: TGCGCCAGCAGCTTATGGGACCCTTCCTACGAGCAGTACGTC. V and J are TRBV5-1 and TRBJ2-7; D may correspond to TRBD1 or TRBD2 (5 bases each). V lost 2 bases and J lost 1, with 10 bases in between. The CDR3 contains 14 residues. Germline loops: CDR1 SGHRS, CDR2 YFSETQ.

This chain links TRBV9 with TRBJ2-1, with 9 bases identical to TRBD2. V dropped 4 bases and J dropped 4; count of bases not matched to a gene: 12. The CDR3 sequence is 17 residues long. The germline V gene has CDR1 SGDLS and CDR2 YYNGEE. CDR3 nucleotide sequence: TGTGCCAGCAGCCGGCCAGGACTAGCGAGACGATACAATGAGCAGTTCTTC. Translation gives CASSRPGLARRYNEQFF. Full variable domain (remainder filled in from reference TRBV9 and TRBJ2-1): DSGVTQTPKHLITATGQRVTLRCSPRSGDLSVYWYQQSLDQGLQFLIQYYNGEERAKGNILERFSAQQFPDLHSELNLSSLELGDSALYFCASSRPGLARRYNEQFFGPGTRLTVL.

The chain joins TRBV7-2 to TRBJ1-2; possibly TRBD1 for D (6 bases). The germline V gene encodes CDR1 SGHTA and CDR2 FQGNSA. The CDR3 consists of 16 residues. The V and J ends lost 5 bases and 0 bases respectively, with 16 bases between them. CDR3 amino acids: CASSVPKTGPNYGYTF. CDR3 DNA: TGTGCCAGCAGCGTGCCCAAGACAGGCCCTAACTATGGCTACACCTTC.

The V gene is TRBV4-1, the J gene TRBJ2-1; 7 bases fit TRBD2. Germline-derived CDR1 and CDR2 are MGHRA and YSYEKL. Unmatched junction bases numbered 6, after V lost 1 base and J lost 9 bases. This CDR3 is 14 amino acids long. DNA of the CDR3: TGCGCCAGCAGCCAAGTTGCGGGAGTGTTTGAGCAGTTCTTC. Translating gives CASSQVAGVFEQFF.

This chain joins TRBV7-9 and TRBJ1-1; 7 nucleotides line up with TRBD1. Germline V gives CDR1 SEHNR, CDR2 FQNEAQ (reference sequence). The CDR3 has 14 amino acids. V shed 5 bases, J shed 6 bases, and the junction held 9 bases outside the gene matches. CDR3 nucleotide sequence: TGTGCCAGCAGCCCGGTACAGGGGATCCCTGAAGCTTTCTTT. It translates to CASSPVQGIPEAFF.

This chain connects TRBV6-5 to TRBJ1-1, with D possibly TRBD1 on 6 matching bases. The length of the CDR3 is 15 residues. CDR1 and CDR2 (germline): MNHEY, SVGAGI. Trimming cost V 2 bases and J 0 bases, with 10 bases left between them. The CDR3 is CASSYQTGLNTEAFF. The CDR3, as DNA: TGTGCCAGCAGTTACCAAACAGGGCTGAACACTGAAGCTTTCTTT.

The genes are TRBV29-1 and TRBJ1-1; tentative D call: TRBD1 (5 bases). CDR1 is SQVTM and CDR2 is ANQGSEA in the germline V gene. The CDR3 contains 11 residues. Trimming removed 8 bases from V and 3 bases from J, with 10 bases in between. CDR3 protein: CSTDSYTEAFF. The CDR3 nucleotides are TGCAGCACTGACAGCTACACTGAAGCTTTCTTT.

The chain links TRBV19 to TRBJ1-2; no clear D gene. V gave up 3 bases and J gave up 5 bases, with 7 bases separating them. The CDR3 length is 12 residues. Germline V gene data show CDR1 as LNHDA and CDR2 as SQIVND (reference sequence). CDR3 DNA: TGTGCCAGTAGTATGTCCAGTTATGGCTACACCTTC. Translated, it gives CASSMSSYGYTF.